Shown below are 29 T cell receptor beta chains from a single sample sequenced in a study of T-cell memory formation after mild COVID-19 (dated by TCRdb to the early 2020s). Library preparation used 5' RACE. The sequencer listed for this sample is Illumina NovaSeq 6000. TCRdb's own reprocessing of the public reads used fastp at Q25 and MiXCR and kept productive beta chains. Every entry covers one CDR3 protein and lists the most common genes and DNA from its rows. The sample table records over 50,000 distinct CDR3 sequences; 9.3% of these occur just once. 12% of the sample is held by the ten biggest clonotypes. The sequenced material came from PBMCs or a T cell subset sorted from them (not recorded which). These receptors were taken from an adult woman who had mild COVID-19 (a few samples of this study predate the infection). The sample titles of this study are shuffled in the database, so cell type and time point are left out; the donor was told from shared clones.

This clonotype was detected a few times. The gene calls are TRBV11-2 and TRBJ2-3; TRBD2 matches 8 bases. V lost 3 bases, J lost 1 base, and 3 bases stayed unmatched. This CDR3 has 15 residues. CDR1 and CDR2 from the germline V gene are SGHAT and FQNNGV. CDR3 DNA: TGTGCCAGCAGCTTCCGGGGGGGTCGCACAGATACGCAGTATTTT. This codes for CASSFRGGRTDTQYF.

This clonotype was picked up a small number of times. The V call is TRBV2, the J call TRBJ1-5; no clear D. Trimming pared 6 bases from V and 0 bases from J, leaving 12 bases between. This CDR3 spans 15 amino acids. Looked up from germline, CDR1 is SNHLY and CDR2 is FYNNEI. Here the CDR3 DNA reads TGTGCCAGCAGCGGTCTTGGGATTAGCAATCAGCCCCAGCATTTT. Its translation: CASSGLGISNQPQHF.

This clonotype is termed medium-sized. The chain combines TRBV6-5 with TRBJ1-2; 8 bases fit TRBD1. The V gene's germline CDR1 is MNHEY and CDR2 SVGAGI. This CDR3 is built from 15 residues. J gave up 6 bases and V 2 bases, and 8 bases lay outside the gene matches. The CDR3 DNA reads as TGTGCCAGCAGTTACCGACAGGGGCCGGCGGATGGCTACACCTTC. This codes for CASSYRQGPADGYTF.

This clonotype was seen a few times. J is TRBJ2-3 and V is TRBV12-3 or TRBV12-4, with TRBD1 matching over 9 bases. The CDR3 runs to 14 residues. V lost 6 bases to trimming and J lost 4 bases; unmatched junction nucleotides: 5. CDR3 sequence: CASSRTGEADTQYF. The CDR3, as DNA: TGTGCCAGCAGCCGGACAGGGGAGGCAGATACGCAGTATTTT.

A note on this clonotype: Relative to the germline gene, one junction end is altered; a read error may explain this. The rearrangement links TRBV7-8 to TRBJ2-3; 7 bases match TRBD2. Per germline, CDR1 SGHVS and CDR2 FQNEAQ. The CDR3 sequence is 15 residues long. The DNA of the CDR3 is TGTGCCAGCAGCCTAGCGGTCCTTTTTACAGATACGCAGTATTTT. Translation gives CASSLAVLFTDTQYF.

The chain joins TRBV12-3 or TRBV12-4 to TRBJ2-1; 8 bases are shared with TRBD2. This CDR3 is built from 15 residues. With 6 bases clipped from V and 3 bases from J, the junction kept 7 bases outside the gene matches. CDR3 sequence: CASSTSGGGYNEQFF. The CDR3 bases are TGTGCCAGCAGCACAAGCGGGGGCGGCTACAATGAGCAGTTCTTC.

The rearrangement links TRBV11-2 to TRBJ2-5; 8 positions agree with TRBD1. Looked up from germline, CDR1 is SGHAT and CDR2 is FQNNGV. V was pared by 5 bases and J by 5 bases, with 7 bases of the junction left unmatched. The CDR3 contains 14 residues. CDR3 in amino acids: CASSGWDRQETQYF. The CDR3 nucleotides are TGTGCCAGCAGCGGGTGGGACAGGCAGGAGACCCAGTACTTC.

This clonotype was observed at least ten times. The chain is built from TRBV7-8 and TRBJ2-5; 13 bases align to TRBD2. There are 16 residues in the CDR3. CDR1 and CDR2 from the germline V gene are SGHVS and FQNEAQ. The V and J ends lost 1 base and 5 bases, in that order; junction bases with no gene match: 4. CDR3 in DNA: TGTGCCAGCAGCTTAGGGACTAGCGGGGGCAGCGAGACCCAGTACTTC. It is translated as CASSLGTSGGSETQYF.

This clonotype came up many times. This sequence joins TRBV12-3 or TRBV12-4 and TRBJ2-7; D is unclear. Trimming removed 3 bases from V and 2 bases from J, with 11 bases in between. The CDR3 consists of 14 residues. The CDR3 DNA sequence: TGTGCCAGCAGTTTGACTGTCTCGGCCTACGAGCAGTACTTC. It yields the protein CASSLTVSAYEQYF.

This clonotype came up many times. Its ends do not fully match the called genes, so a read error is possible. The V and J genes are TRBV24-1 and TRBJ2-5; no definite D call. This CDR3 region has 13 residues. Germline CDR1 and CDR2: KGHDR and SFDVKD. The CDR3 protein is CATSDLWQGTQYF. The CDR3 nucleotides read TGTGCCACCAGTGATTTGTGGCAAGGGACCCAGTACTTC.

This clonotype was detected only a few times. V is TRBV24-1 and J is TRBJ2-2; D possibly corresponds to TRBD1 (5 bases). Germline CDR1 is KGHDR and CDR2 is SFDVKD. The CDR3 covers 16 residues. V was cut by 1 base and J by 5 bases, with 13 bases left in between. DNA of the CDR3: TGTGCCACCAGTGATTTAGGTGACAGAGCAACCGGGGAGCTGTTTTTT. It translates to CATSDLGDRATGELFF.

In this sample, this clonotype turned up many times. J is TRBJ1-2 and V is TRBV7-2, with 8 bases identical to TRBD1. Per germline, CDR1 SGHTA and CDR2 FQGNSA. CDR3 length: 15 residues. The ends lost 5 bases at V and 6 bases at J; junction bases unmatched: 11. CDR3 bases: TGTGCCAGCAGCCCCCGACAGGGGAACAGCAATGGCTACACCTTC. Amino acids: CASSPRQGNSNGYTF.

The chain uses TRBV7-9 and TRBJ2-3; D remains unclear. This CDR3 spans 17 amino acids. CDR1 and CDR2 (germline): SEHNR, FQNEAQ (reference sequence). V was clipped by 4 bases and J by 1 base, with 18 bases between them. CDR3 coding DNA: TGTGCCAGCAGCTCCGGGCGGTTTTCCGGAGGCACAGATACGCAGTATTTT. This translates into CASSSGRFSGGTDTQYF.

This chain uses TRBV12-3 or TRBV12-4 with TRBJ2-7; weak D call: TRBD2 (5 bases). V was trimmed by 3 bases and J by 5 bases, leaving 8 bases between them. The CDR3 contains 12 residues. The CDR3 here is CASSLVGDEQYF. The DNA of the CDR3 is TGTGCCAGCAGTTTGGTCGGGGACGAGCAGTACTTC.

This chain joins TRBV5-5 and TRBJ2-7, with D perhaps matching TRBD2 (5 bases). The CDR3 is 15 amino acids. The V and J ends lost 3 bases and 4 bases respectively, with 17 bases between them. Per germline, CDR1 SGHKS and CDR2 YYEKEE (reference sequence). The CDR3 is CASSSLPPGKYEQYF. DNA of the CDR3: TGTGCCAGCAGCTCCCTGCCCCCCGGGAAGTACGAGCAGTACTTC.

This clonotype has more than one count but fewer than ten. The CDR3 sequence is CASSLSTDYGYTF. CDR3 DNA sequence: TGTGCCAGCAGCTTATCGACAGACTATGGCTACACCTTC. The V gene is TRBV7-9, the J gene TRBJ1-2; a weak D match, TRBD1 (5 bases). CDR1 and CDR2 (germline): SEHNR, FQNEAQ (reference sequence). Trimming shortened V by 2 bases and J by 3 bases, and 7 bases separated the two germline ends. CDR3 size: 13 residues.

This clonotype has ten or more counts. The chain combines TRBV20-1 with TRBJ1-5, with D uncertain. V gave up 2 bases and J gave up 5 bases, with 7 bases separating them. CDR3 length equals 12 residues. Germline CDR1 reads DFQATT; CDR2 reads SNEGSKA (reference sequence). Here the CDR3 reads CSARQGYQPQHF. Here the CDR3 DNA reads TGCAGTGCTAGACAAGGGTATCAGCCCCAGCATTTT.

The sample holds a few counts of this clonotype. The V and J genes are TRBV7-9 and TRBJ1-1; TRBD1 is a possible D gene (5 bases). Germline CDR1 reads SEHNR; CDR2 reads FQNEAQ (reference sequence). Trimming left V 5 bases short and J 8 bases short, with 15 bases between. There are 13 residues in the CDR3. CDR3 amino acids: CASSLREGLEAFF. The CDR3 DNA follows: TGTGCCAGCAGCCTCCGCGAGGGGTTGGAAGCTTTCTTT.

This clonotype was counted ten times or more. The chain carries TRBV14 and TRBJ2-7; 9 positions agree with TRBD1. The germline CDR1 and CDR2 sequences are SGHDN and FVKESK. CDR3 length: 15 amino acids. Unmatched junction bases numbered 5, after V lost 4 bases and J lost 1 base. The CDR3 DNA reads as TGTGCCAGCAGCCGAAGGACAGGGGTATCCTACGAGCAGTACTTC. Translated: CASSRRTGVSYEQYF.

This chain links TRBV12-3 or TRBV12-4 with TRBJ1-2; D remains ambiguous. Trimming pared 5 bases from V and 7 bases from J, leaving 23 bases between. The CDR3 has 16 residues. CDR3 in amino acids: CASSPWEAPSRGGYTF. CDR3 nucleotides: TGTGCCAGCAGTCCATGGGAGGCCCCCTCCCGGGGTGGCTACACCTTC.

This clonotype has ten or more counts. V usage is TRBV29-1 and J usage is TRBJ2-3; 12 bases align to TRBD2. This CDR3 has 16 amino acids. Germline lookup yields CDR1 SQVTM and CDR2 ANQGSEA. V shed 5 bases and J 0 bases; nucleotides not matched to a gene: 6. CDR3 sequence reads: CSVTSGGIFSTDTQYF. The CDR3, as DNA: TGCAGCGTTACTAGCGGGGGGATCTTTAGCACAGATACGCAGTATTTT.

The chain is built from TRBV18 and TRBJ1-6, with D unresolved. The CDR3 has 15 residues. V lost 9 bases to trimming and J lost 8 bases, with 20 bases between them. CDR1 KGHSH and CDR2 LQKENI come from the germline V gene. The CDR3 DNA is TGTGCCAGTCGACCTGGACCTCTTCAAGATTCACCCCTCCACTTT. Its protein is CASRPGPLQDSPLHF.

The sample holds many counts of this clonotype. V is TRBV3-1 and J is TRBJ2-2; TRBD1 is a possible D gene (5 bases). CDR3 length: 17 amino acids. The V gene's germline CDR1 is LGHDT and CDR2 YNNKEL (reference sequence). Trimming cost V 1 base and J 4 bases, with 16 bases left between them. This CDR3 reads CASSQAFFQQVTGELFF. CDR3 DNA: TGTGCCAGCAGCCAAGCTTTCTTCCAACAGGTCACCGGGGAGCTGTTTTTT. The full variable domain, with the rest looked up from reference TRBV3-1 and TRBJ2-2, is DTAVSQTPKYLVTQMGNDKSIKCEQNLGHDTMYWYKQDSKKFLKIMFSYNNKELIINETVPNRFSPKSPDKAHLNLHINSLELGDSAVYFCASSQAFFQQVTGELFFGEGSRLTVL.

This clonotype was detected only a few times. This rearrangement joins TRBV3-1 to TRBJ2-5; 9 nucleotides align to TRBD2. The CDR3 totals 17 residues. Germline V lookup: CDR1 LGHDT, CDR2 YNNKEL (reference sequence). Germline trimming cut 3 bases from V and 1 base from J; bases unmatched to any gene: 9. The CDR3 sequence is CASSQIASGEFQETQYF. The CDR3, as DNA: TGTGCCAGCAGCCAGATAGCTAGCGGGGAGTTCCAAGAGACCCAGTACTTC.

This clonotype occurred many times. The chain carries TRBV5-1 and TRBJ2-7, with 9 positions matching TRBD2. The CDR3 sequence is 13 residues long. CDR1 is SGHRS, CDR2 YFSETQ, per germline. V shed 5 bases, J shed 4 bases, and the junction held 4 bases outside the gene matches. Here the CDR3 DNA reads TGCGCCAGCAGAGCTAGCGGGGAGTACGAGCAGTACTTC. Translation gives CASRASGEYEQYF.

The rearrangement links TRBV7-3 to TRBJ2-3; D remains unclear. The germline V and J ends were trimmed by 5 bases and 5 bases, with 11 bases remaining between them. The CDR3 has 13 residues. Germline CDR1 reads SGHTA; CDR2 reads FQGTGA. The CDR3 nucleotides read TGTGCCAGCAGCCCAAGATCGGGAGATACGCAGTATTTT. Amino acid sequence: CASSPRSGDTQYF.

The table lists this clonotype with a few counts. The V gene is TRBV11-1, the J gene TRBJ2-7; maybe TRBD1 (5 bases). Germline V gene lookup returns CDR1 SGHAT and CDR2 FQDESV (reference sequence). Trimming cost V 5 bases and J 4 bases, with 15 bases left between them. This CDR3 contains 14 residues. The CDR3 loop is CASSPARTPYEQYF. CDR3 nucleotide sequence: TGTGCCAGCAGCCCAGCCAGGACACCTTACGAGCAGTACTTC.

At least ten counts were recorded for this clonotype. The chain uses TRBV5-1 and TRBJ2-2; the D gene is possibly TRBD1 (6 bases). V lost 3 bases and J lost 6, with 9 bases in between. The CDR3 spans 13 residues. Per the germline V gene, CDR1 is SGHRS and CDR2 is YFSETQ. Here the CDR3 DNA reads TGCGCCAGCAGCTACGGACAGCCCGGGGAGCTGTTTTTT. Its translation is CASSYGQPGELFF. Together with reference TRBV5-1 and TRBJ2-2, the CDR3 gives the full variable domain: KAGVTQTPRYLIKTRGQQVTLSCSPISGHRSVSWYQQTPGQGLQFLFEYFSETQRNKGNFPGRFSGRQFSNSRSEMNVSTLELGDSALYLCASSYGQPGELFFGEGSRLTVL.

This clonotype was recorded many times. The germline gene is not matched at one end of the junction; a read error may be the cause. The chain recombines TRBV7-9 with TRBJ2-1; 12 nucleotides line up with TRBD2. The CDR3 runs 14 residues. Germline assignment: CDR1 SEHNR and CDR2 FQNEAQ (reference sequence). CDR3 in DNA: TGTGCCAGCAGCTTAGATAGGCTAGCGGGAGGGTGTCGCTTC. Protein sequence: CASSLDRLAGGCRF.